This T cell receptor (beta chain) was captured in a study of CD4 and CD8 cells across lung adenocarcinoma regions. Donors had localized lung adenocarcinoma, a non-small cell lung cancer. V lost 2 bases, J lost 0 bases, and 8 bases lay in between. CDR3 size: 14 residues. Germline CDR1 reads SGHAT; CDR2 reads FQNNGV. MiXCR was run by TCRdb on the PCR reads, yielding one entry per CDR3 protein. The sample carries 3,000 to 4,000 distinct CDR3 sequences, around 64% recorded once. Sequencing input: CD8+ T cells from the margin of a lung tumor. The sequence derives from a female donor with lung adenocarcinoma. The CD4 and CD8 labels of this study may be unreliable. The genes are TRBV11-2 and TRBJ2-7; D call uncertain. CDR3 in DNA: TGTGCCAGCAGCTTAACCAGACCCTCCTACGAGCAGTACTTC. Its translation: CASSLTRPSYEQYF.